The entry that follows covers one T cell receptor beta chain sequence. The antigen remains undetermined. One entry per CDR3 protein, called by TCRdb with MiXCR from the reads. The sample lists under 850,000 distinct CDR3 sequences, roughly a third occurring once. The CDR3 length is 14 residues. Trimming took 6 bases from V and 8 from J, leaving 17 bases between them. This record belongs to a study of T cell repertoires in cytomegalovirus infection. Overall study context: Public TCR beta signature analysis indicated the presence of both CMV infection and matching HLA type. Overall study findings and caveats: CMV carriers having the relevant HLA were flagged by cumulative public TCR beta family frequency.

This chain connects TRBV12-3 or TRBV12-4 to TRBJ2-1; perhaps TRBD1 as D (6 bases). This receptor was identified in a human donor in good health (CMV status not recorded). Some clones in this sample may be carry-over from other donors' samples. The input for sequencing was cultured PBMCs, taken from culture after CMV antigen stimulation. The CDR3 protein is CASSPQGVGYEQFF. DNA of the CDR3: TGTGCCAGCAGCCCACAGGGAGTAGGTTATGAGCAGTTCTTC.